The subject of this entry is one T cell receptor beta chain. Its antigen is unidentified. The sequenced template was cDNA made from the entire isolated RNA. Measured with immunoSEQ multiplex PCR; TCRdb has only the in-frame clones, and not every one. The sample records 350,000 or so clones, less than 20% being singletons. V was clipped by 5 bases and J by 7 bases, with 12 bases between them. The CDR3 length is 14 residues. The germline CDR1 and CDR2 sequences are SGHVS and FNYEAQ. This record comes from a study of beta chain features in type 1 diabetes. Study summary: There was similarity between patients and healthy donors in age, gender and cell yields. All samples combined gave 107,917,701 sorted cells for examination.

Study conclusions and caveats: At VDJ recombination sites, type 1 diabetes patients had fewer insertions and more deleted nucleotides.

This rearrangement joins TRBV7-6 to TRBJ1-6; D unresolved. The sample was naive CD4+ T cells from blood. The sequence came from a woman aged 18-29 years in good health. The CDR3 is CASSLVAGNSPLHF. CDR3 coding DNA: TGTGCCAGCAGCCTAGTAGCGGGCAATTCACCCCTCCACTTT. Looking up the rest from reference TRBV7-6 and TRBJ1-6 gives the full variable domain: GAGVSQSPRYKVTKRGQDVALRCDPISGHVSLYWYRQALGQGPEFLTYFNYEAQQDKSGLPNDRFSAERPEGSISTLTIQRTEQRDSAMYRCASSLVAGNSPLHFGNGTRLTVT.